This T cell receptor beta chain was observed in a study of T cells in pancreatic ductal adenocarcinoma. Surgery without prior neoadjuvant therapy was the treatment of the selected pancreatic ductal adenocarcinoma patients. With regard to this clone: What it binds is not known.

General study points: Results skew toward the minority of patients with early-stage disease.

Germline lookup yields CDR1 PRHDT and CDR2 FYEKMQ (reference sequence). The CDR3 length is 14 residues. J lost 6 bases, V lost 5 bases, and 8 bases had no gene match. Data came from immunoSEQ multiplex PCR; TCRdb stores just in-frame clones and leaves some out. The profile shows about 2,500 clones, about four fifths of them singletons. The sequence came from a human donor with pancreatic ductal adenocarcinoma. What was sequenced was pancreatic tumor tissue. The V call is TRBV13, the J call TRBJ2-7; TRBD1 aligns across 9 bases. In DNA form, the CDR3 reads TGTGCCAGCAGCGAACGGGACAGGGTCTCCGAGCAGTACTTC. Translating it yields CASSERDRVSEQYF.